This record concerns one TCR beta chain sequence. Its antigen is currently not known. Within one base of it there is no much larger clone, and no base qualities were kept. This record belongs to a study of cytomegalovirus exposure and HLA in healthy donors (dated 2017 in TCRdb). Turning to the overall study: According to an earlier analysis of a few hundred of the donors, some 180 million T cells yielded 95 million to 140 million unique TCR beta sequences and around 280 Gb of sequence data. The study aimed to test whether cataloging public T cell receptors could reveal signatures of past pathogen exposure. A later genetic analysis used genome-wide SNP genotypes for 398 of the 666 donors, treating that subset as a discovery cohort. Typing coverage varied by locus: roughly 620-630 donors for A, B, C, DRB1 and DQB1; roughly 500 for DQA1; about 600 for DPA1; more than 450 for DPB1. Donor age, sex, ethnicity and CMV serostatus were compiled alongside the repertoire data. All discovery cohort repertoires had been generated using a single sequencing platform. To study patterns of TCR occurrence, a later analysis re-analyzed previously published TCR beta repertoires from under 750 donors and added high-resolution HLA genotyping. Across about 380 genotyped donors of the cohort, an average of about 240,000 unique TCR beta nucleotide sequences per donor were sequenced, and 15% to 20% of those sequences were non-productive. In the later analysis, no new phenotypic data were used to find candidate immune exposures; instead, reliance was placed on TCR beta sequences and their occurrence across donors. Besides the first cohort of roughly 700 subjects, a separate validation cohort made up of 120 different subjects was used. The study profiled the T cell repertoires of 500 to 800 subjects by immunosequencing and related them to cytomegalovirus serostatus. In an earlier analysis of several hundred of the donors, high-throughput TCR beta sequencing was used to judge whether each TCR beta V gene segment behaved as functional or pseudogenic. High-throughput TCR immunosequencing, statistical association of individual TCRs with disease status, and machine learning were combined to predict cytomegalovirus infection status. Roughly 300 gigabases of sequencing data and approximately 85 million unique TCR sequences were included in an early release covering about 600 HLA-typed donors. Four to six DR-DQ haplotypes were handled as single units for association and clustering, since linkage in the cohort was strong. Of the 300 to 500 genotyped donors, 80% to 90% were placed in the genetic ancestry cluster associated with self-reported Caucasian donors. Class I and class II HLA loci were covered by the typing at four-digit resolution.

The method behind the library was the immunoSEQ multiplex PCR assay. For the multiplex PCR, a mixture combining 60 forward primers for TCR Vbeta segments and 13 reverse primers for TCR Jbeta segments was used. The CDR3 region of rearranged TCR beta genes was amplified from genomic DNA with a multiplex PCR assay. Amplified TCR beta libraries were sequenced as 87-base-pair reads on the Illumina HiSeq System. In the paper's pipeline: In a later analysis, approximately 74 million unique TCR beta chains were counted across the roughly 610 repertoires, and roughly 9.9 million of these chains were shared by at least two donors. To remove PCR and sequencing errors, raw reads were error-corrected and collapsed into unique sequences using a nearest-neighbor algorithm that merged closely related sequences. Alignment of CDR3 sequences to IMGT reference sequences was used to assign V, D and J gene segments. For a sequence to be retained, at least a six-nucleotide match to both a V gene segment and a J gene segment was required. Rearrangements were called productive when the CDR3 lacked stop codons and stayed in frame with V and J; all others were non-productive. CDR3 was defined according to IMGT convention as the region running from the second conserved V-encoded cysteine to the conserved J-encoded phenylalanine. In an earlier analysis of 587 of the donors, sequences lacking an unambiguous match to a single V gene segment were excluded. An earlier analysis of several hundred of the donors called V segments functional above 56.7% productive rearrangements and segregating when the between-donor standard deviation exceeded 5%. A statistical classification framework was developed to diagnose cytomegalovirus status using the catalog of TCR beta chain sequences. In a later analysis, V and J genes were assigned by comparing TCR nucleotide sequences against IMGT/GENE-DB human TR gene sequences. The TCRdist pipeline was used in a later analysis to assign CDR3 sequences and most-parsimonious VDJ recombination scenarios. In a later analysis, each TCR beta chain was defined by its CDR3 amino acid sequence together with its V-gene family, and reads lacking a unique V-gene family were excluded. As a way to deal with suspected cross-contamination and a sequencing artifact, a later analysis dropped over 550 nucleotide sequences that were highly shared and had low generation probability. A later analysis calculated a clonal expansion index for each public chain from normalized within-repertoire ranks of inferred template counts. A later analysis computed generation probabilities with a VDJ recombination model fitted to out-of-frame rearrangements, and checked the results against IGoR. In a later analysis, TCR-TCR, TCR-HLA and TCR-CMV co-occurrence was scored with hypergeometric tests, and a repertoire-size bias correction was applied to TCR pairs. False discovery rates were estimated in a later analysis by permuting HLA or CMV assignments 20 times. In a later analysis, co-occurring TCRs were grouped with DBSCAN, and TCRdist sequence similarity was added when clustering was performed within HLA-allele-positive subsets. Repertoires with fewer than 30,000 or more than 120,000 public chains, plus five repertoires with anomalous nucleotide sharing, were excluded from co-occurrence clustering. TCRdb mirrors the immuneACCESS table, restricted to in-frame sequences. Some clones are absent from its copies; in checked studies, under half trace to an unresolved V gene, and the reason for the others is unknown. D and trimming were read from the DNA, whereas the V and J calls and clone size are those reported in that table. This sample comprises about 120,000 clones, around four fifths of them detected only once. About a tenth of the sample goes to the ten largest clones.

The cohort was made up of around 720 healthy bone marrow donors. At the time of sampling, all cohort members were nominally healthy, though unrecorded immune exposures were likely present. The donor tested CMV seropositive and was one of the 289 seropositive cohort members. A peripheral blood sample was provided by each donor, and peripheral blood mononuclear cells were used for TCR beta sequencing. Genomic DNA was extracted from the blood cell samples with the Qiagen DNeasy Blood Extraction Kit. From its cysteine to its phenylalanine, the CDR3 spans 16 amino acids. Left in the record is the CDR3 DNA by itself, 48 bases read in frame from the first base. V lost 2 bases and J lost 4 bases, and the count of bases not matched to a germline gene is 3. According to the germline V gene, CDR1 reads MDHEN and CDR2 reads SYDVKM. The research as a whole found: A cluster of highly shared sequence variants was judged likely to represent a technical artifact of the sequencing pipeline. In the study, around 150 TCR beta chains were listed as associated with cytomegalovirus. Linkage disequilibrium might explain the correlated functional status among segregating V segments, but an unknown experimental factor could not be ruled out. In a later genetic analysis, fewer N-insertions in productive TCRs were reported among donors in an Asian-associated ancestry cluster than the approximately 710-donor mean. For the cohort, immune exposure information was limited to CMV serostatus. According to the authors, the approach could potentially be generalized to other disease states and immunological phenotypes. Because HLA typing was unavailable for some donors at each locus, only the typed subset was used in association tests. Across donors, most TCR sequences were observed very rarely, whereas some public TCRs were present in many individuals. Broadly in line with IMGT annotations, most TCR beta V segments showed up in productive rearrangements about 87% or about 30% of the time in an earlier analysis of 587 of the donors. A further reported finding was that TCR beta sequences accurately predicted the HLA-A and HLA-B alleles for most subjects in the first cohort. Specific HLA alleles were associated with 16,951 TCR beta sequences at a false discovery rate of 0.05 in a later analysis. The cohort was sequenced for TCR beta chains only, and without alpha or paired-chain data the features that could be detected were limited. A later genetic analysis associated a missense DCLRE1C variant with V-gene and J-gene trimming of TCR beta chains, and an independent cohort replicated the association. The 87-base-pair reads could not distinguish some IMGT-functional V segments, including TRBV6-2 and TRBV6-3, so those segments were excluded. Cytomegalovirus status was reported to be diagnosed by the classifier with high specificity and sensitivity in both the original and validation cohorts. In a later analysis, most CMV-associated TCR beta chains were found to appear HLA-restricted, with HLA associations seemingly driven largely by CMV exposure. A later analysis reported that several top co-occurrence clusters appeared linked to parvovirus B19, influenza, CMV and Epstein-Barr virus. In a later analysis, HLA-associated TCR beta chains were found to be more clonally expanded and to have lower generation probabilities than equally common non-associated chains. Presence/absence analyses assumed roughly uniform sequencing depth across donors, an assumption that may not hold. According to a later analysis, TCR association rates differed among HLA loci, with DRB1 alleles showing the most associated TCRs and HLA-C alleles showing the fewest. Because counts were too low, around 18 rarely observed V segments, including chromosome 9 orphons, were left out of the earlier analysis of approximately 580 of the donors. A few of the identified cytomegalovirus-associated TCR beta chains were confirmed in vitro to be specific for cytomegalovirus antigens. Assigning TCR associations to individual alleles was difficult when HLA alleles, especially DR and DQ, strongly co-occurred.

The rearranged chain carries TRBV28 and TRBJ2-1, and 12 junction bases match TRBD2. Source material: PBMCs. The TCR comes from a man aged 30 to 39 in good health and CMV-seropositive. The CDR3 protein sequence reads: CASSLPGLAGYNEQFF. At the DNA level, the sequence is TGTGCCAGCAGTTTACCCGGACTAGCGGGATACAATGAGCAGTTCTTC.